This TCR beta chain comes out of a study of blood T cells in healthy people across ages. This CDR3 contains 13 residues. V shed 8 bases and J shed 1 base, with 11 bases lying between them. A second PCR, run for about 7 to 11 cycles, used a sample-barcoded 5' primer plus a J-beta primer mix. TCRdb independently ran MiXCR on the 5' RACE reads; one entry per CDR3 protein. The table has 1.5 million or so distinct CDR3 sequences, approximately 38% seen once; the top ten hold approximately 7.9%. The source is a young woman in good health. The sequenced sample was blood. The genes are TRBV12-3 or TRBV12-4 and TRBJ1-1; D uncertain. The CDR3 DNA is TGTGCCAGCCTTAAGGTGGCGAACACTGAAGCTTTCTTT. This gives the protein CASLKVANTEAFF.